One sample yielded the 5 T cell receptor beta chains listed below, sequenced in a study of EBV T-cell therapy then PD-1 blockade in nasopharyngeal carcinoma. Generated by immunoSEQ multiplex PCR, the TCRdb table keeps only in-frame clones and is missing some. Among some 19,000 clones, almost 85% were seen once, and the ten largest hold 31%. These receptors have no identified antigens. This sample's treatment: AdE1-LMPpoly-expanded autologous EBV-specific T-cell therapy followed by anti-PD-1 nivolumab. This specimen consisted of CD8+ T cells from blood, obtained at roughly day 35 from a patient whose treatment included autologous EBV-specific T cells and nivolumab. These receptors came from a man aged 35 to 55 with nasopharyngeal carcinoma.

This chain links TRBV6-6 with TRBJ2-1; TRBD2 agrees at 13 bases. V was clipped by 6 bases and J by 6 bases; unmatched bases: 14. CDR3 length equals 18 residues. Germline CDR1 and CDR2: MNHNY and SVGAGI (reference sequence). In DNA, the CDR3 is TGTGCCAGCAGCCGACTAGCGGGGGGTAAAGGGACATTCAATGAGCAGTTCTTC. It specifies CASSRLAGGKGTFNEQFF.

V gene TRBV3-1 (or the pseudogene TRBV3-2) combines with J gene TRBJ2-5; D not certain. The CDR3 sequence is 12 residues long. The germline V gene encodes CDR1 LGHDT and CDR2 YNNKEL (reference sequence). V was trimmed by 0 bases and J by 8 bases, leaving 7 bases between them. CDR3 sequence reads: CASSQDQATQYF. As DNA, the CDR3 is TGTGCCAGCAGCCAAGATCAAGCCACCCAGTACTTC.

This clone turned up a few times. The chain recombines TRBV6-5 with TRBJ1-5; 7 nucleotides align to TRBD1. Germline CDR1 is MNHEY and CDR2 is SVGAGI. Trimming cost V 4 bases and J 0 bases; bases outside gene matches: 3. This CDR3 region has 15 residues. CDR3: CASSSDRPSNQPQHF. The CDR3 nucleotides are TGTGCCAGCAGTTCGGACAGGCCTAGCAATCAGCCCCAGCATTTT.

This chain uses TRBV7-9 with TRBJ2-3; TRBD1 matches 8 bases. Losses at the gene ends were 0 bases for V and 10 bases for J; bases not matched to a gene: 6. Germline values: CDR1 SEHNR, CDR2 FQNEAQ (reference sequence). The length of the CDR3 is 14 residues. The CDR3 nucleotides are TGTGCCAGCAGCTTAGCCTCGACAGGGGAGGCGCAGTATTTT. The encoded protein is CASSLASTGEAQYF.

The chain recombines TRBV13 with TRBJ2-7; D may be TRBD1 (5 bases). Trimming cost V 5 bases and J 2 bases, with 10 bases left between them. The CDR3 is 13 residues long. Germline assignment: CDR1 PRHDT and CDR2 FYEKMQ (reference sequence). The CDR3 DNA reads as TGTGCCAGCAGCAACCGACAGACCTACGAGCAGTACTTC. This gives the protein CASSNRQTYEQYF.